Each of the 31 T cell receptor beta chains below was sequenced from the same sample in a study of blood T cells in healthy people across ages. PCR was performed a second time for about 6 to 12 cycles using a sample-barcoded 5' primer and a J-beta primer mix. TCRdb called the 5' RACE reads again in MiXCR, with one record for every CDR3 protein. The sample includes roughly 1.5 million distinct CDR3 sequences, less than 45% seen only once; the top ten take approximately 4%. Specimen: blood. The receptor set was obtained from a woman younger than 30 in good health.

This clonotype has ten or more counts. The V call is TRBV7-9, the J call TRBJ2-3; possibly TRBD2 for D (5 bases). The CDR3 runs 14 residues. Deletions cut 5 bases from V and 3 bases from J, with 12 bases between. The germline V gene has CDR1 SEHNR and CDR2 FQNEAQ (reference sequence). The CDR3 sequence is CASSPWTSTDTQYF. CDR3 nucleotides: TGTGCCAGCAGCCCCTGGACTTCAACAGATACGCAGTATTTT.

V usage is TRBV20-1 and J usage is TRBJ2-5, with D tentatively TRBD2 (6 bases). V dropped 1 base and J dropped 11 bases, with 23 bases sitting between them. The length of the CDR3 is 15 residues. Germline V gives CDR1 DFQATT, CDR2 SNEGSKA (reference sequence). CDR3 bases: TGCAGTGCTAGAGCGATTAGCGGCTCCCACAATGAGCAGTACTTC. Translation: CSARAISGSHNEQYF.

In DNA form, the CDR3 reads TGCGCCAGTTCGGCCCAGGGGCTGGCAGATACGCAGTATTTT. Its translation: CASSAQGLADTQYF. V is TRBV5-1 and J is TRBJ2-3; D perhaps matches TRBD1 (6 bases). Germline V gene sequence: CDR1 SGHRS, CDR2 YFSETQ. This CDR3 spans 14 amino acids. Trimming took off 8 bases at V and 4 bases at J, with 17 bases between the two ends.

The gene calls are TRBV29-1 and TRBJ1-6, with TRBD1 identical over 9 bases. Germline V gene lookup returns CDR1 SQVTM and CDR2 ANQGSEA. The CDR3 consists of 12 residues. With 5 bases clipped from V and 8 bases from J, the junction kept 1 base outside the gene matches. In nucleotides, the CDR3 is TGCAGCGTTAGACAGGGGGATTCACCCCTCCACTTT. Protein sequence: CSVRQGDSPLHF.

J is TRBJ2-3 and V is TRBV29-1; TRBD2 matches 8 bases. With V trimmed by 8 bases and J by 0 bases, 16 bases remained unmatched. The CDR3 spans 17 residues. Germline CDR1 and CDR2: SQVTM and ANQGSEA. The CDR3 is CSISGGGGGHSTDTQYF. Written as DNA, the CDR3 is TGCAGCATCTCGGGGGGGGGTGGGGGACACAGCACAGATACGCAGTATTTT.

V and J are TRBV28 and TRBJ1-1; D call uncertain. Deletions cut 5 bases from V and 8 bases from J, with 12 bases between. Germline V gene sequence: CDR1 MDHEN, CDR2 SYDVKM. The CDR3 runs 12 residues. The CDR3 here is CASSPDAGEAFF. In nucleotides, the CDR3 is TGTGCCAGCAGTCCCGACGCCGGAGAAGCTTTCTTT.

This clonotype has only a few counts. The chain employs TRBV15 and TRBJ1-5; D might be TRBD1 (5 bases). V shed 8 bases and J shed 0 bases, with 17 bases lying between them. This CDR3 spans 16 amino acids. Looked up from germline, CDR1 is LNHNV and CDR2 is YYDKDF (reference sequence). Here the CDR3 DNA reads TGTGCCACCGGGAGGGGCAGGGTGTATAGCAATCAGCCCCAGCATTTT. Translated, it gives CATGRGRVYSNQPQHF.

The chain carries TRBV14 and TRBJ1-1, with D hard to call. CDR1 SGHDN and CDR2 FVKESK come from the germline V gene. The CDR3 runs 12 residues. Trimming took 6 bases from V and 4 from J, leaving 9 bases between them. In DNA, the CDR3 is TGTGCCAGCAGTCGGGTCGTCACTGAAGCTTTCTTT. Translating it yields CASSRVVTEAFF.

The rearrangement joins TRBV5-5 to TRBJ2-7; D is undetermined. V shed 0 bases and J shed 3 bases, with 13 bases lying between them. Germline values: CDR1 SGHKS, CDR2 YYEKEE (reference sequence). The CDR3 is made up of 15 amino acids. The DNA of the CDR3 is TGTGCCAGCAGCTTGGATATGGCCGGTGGCTACGAGCAGTACTTC. Translating gives CASSLDMAGGYEQYF.

This clonotype was recorded a few times. J is TRBJ2-3 and V is TRBV7-2; 12 bases are shared with TRBD2. CDR3 length: 16 amino acids. Trimming at V came to 4 bases and at J to 2 bases, leaving 4 bases not matched to a gene. The germline gives CDR1 SGHTA, CDR2 FQGNSA. This CDR3 is CASSSGLAGHTDTQYF. CDR3 bases: TGTGCCAGCAGCTCTGGACTAGCGGGGCACACAGATACGCAGTATTTT.

The rearrangement uses TRBV28 and TRBJ1-1; no firm D call. V was shortened by 8 bases and J by 3 bases, with 4 bases between the two germline ends. The V gene's germline CDR1 is MDHEN and CDR2 SYDVKM. The CDR3 contains 10 residues. The CDR3 is CASRDTEAFF. The CDR3, as DNA: TGTGCCAGCCGGGACACTGAAGCTTTCTTT.

The chain uses TRBV10-3 and TRBJ1-1; perhaps TRBD1 as D (5 bases). V dropped 1 base and J dropped 4 bases, with 7 bases sitting between them. CDR1 is ENHRY and CDR2 is SYGVKD in the germline V gene. The CDR3 length is 13 residues. CDR3 nucleotides: TGTGCCATCAGTGAGTGGGGCCCCACTGAAGCTTTCTTT. This sequence encodes CAISEWGPTEAFF.

This clonotype has just a few counts. V usage is TRBV12-3 or TRBV12-4 and J usage is TRBJ1-4; D remains unclear. The CDR3 contains 14 residues. Trimming removed 3 bases from V and 8 bases from J, with 13 bases in between. CDR3 bases: TGTGCCAGCAGTTTGATGGACCTAGGGGAAAAACTGTTTTTT. Its protein is CASSLMDLGEKLFF.

V is TRBV7-9 and J is TRBJ2-7; TRBD1 might be the D (6 bases). Germline CDR1 is SEHNR and CDR2 is FQNEAQ (reference sequence). The CDR3 covers 13 residues. V lost 11 bases, J lost 7 bases, and 21 bases lay in between. CDR3 DNA: TGTGCCGGTTTACAGGGAAATACAAATGAGCAGTACTTC. Its protein is CAGLQGNTNEQYF.

This sequence joins TRBV27 and TRBJ1-5, with D possibly being TRBD1 (6 bases). V lost 5 bases and J 1 base, leaving 15 bases between the germline ends. CDR1 and CDR2 from the germline V gene are MNHEY and SMNVEV (reference sequence). The CDR3 is 16 residues long. The CDR3 reads CASSPRRQASNQPQHF. The CDR3 nucleotides read TGTGCCAGCAGTCCCAGGAGACAGGCAAGCAATCAGCCCCAGCATTTT.

This clonotype was seen more than once but under ten times. The chain joins TRBV13 to TRBJ1-4; 10 bases match TRBD1. Germline V gene lookup returns CDR1 PRHDT and CDR2 FYEKMQ (reference sequence). This CDR3 is built from 15 residues. With V trimmed by 4 bases and J by 6 bases, 5 bases remained unmatched. CDR3 DNA sequence: TGTGCCAGCAGCTCCACCGGGACAGGGGATGAAAAACTGTTTTTT. This gives the protein CASSSTGTGDEKLFF. The full variable domain, in which reference TRBV13 and TRBJ1-4 provide the parts outside the CDR3, is AAGVIQSPRHLIKEKRETATLKCYPIPRHDTVYWYQQGPGQDPQFLISFYEKMQSDKGSIPDRFSAQQFSDYHSELNMSSLELGDSALYFCASSSTGTGDEKLFFGSGTQLSVL.

The sample holds a few counts of this clonotype. The rearrangement links TRBV6-1 to TRBJ2-1, with TRBD1 matching 8 bases. The V segment lost 6 bases and the J segment 10 bases; nucleotides outside the gene matches: 5. The germline V gene has CDR1 MNHNS and CDR2 SASEGT. This CDR3 has 12 residues. The CDR3 loop is CASRKPGGEQFF. In nucleotides, the CDR3 is TGTGCCAGCAGGAAACCAGGGGGCGAGCAGTTCTTC.

This clonotype was picked up a small number of times. The chain carries TRBV2 and TRBJ1-3; D is undetermined. The CDR3 has 17 residues. In germline, CDR1 is SNHLY, CDR2 FYNNEI. The V end was cut by 3 bases, the J end by 0 bases, with 15 bases between. The CDR3 is CASSEVATSNSGNTIYF. In nucleotides, the CDR3 is TGTGCCAGCAGTGAGGTCGCAACTTCCAACTCTGGAAACACCATATATTTT.

DNA of the CDR3: TGCAGTGCCCTCACACTCTCCAATGAAAAACTGTTTTTT. Protein product: CSALTLSNEKLFF. The V call is TRBV20-1, the J call TRBJ1-4; no reliable D call. The V and J ends lost 6 bases and 5 bases respectively, with 13 bases between them. The germline V gene encodes CDR1 DFQATT and CDR2 SNEGSKA (reference sequence). This CDR3 has 13 amino acids.

CDR3 DNA: TGTGCCAGCAGCTTAAGTCCGGGCGGGGGCACAGATACGCAGTATTTT. Translated, it gives CASSLSPGGGTDTQYF. The rearrangement joins TRBV7-2 to TRBJ2-3, with D maybe TRBD2 (6 bases). Germline loops: CDR1 SGHTA, CDR2 FQGNSA. The CDR3 has 16 amino acids. Trimming took 2 bases from V and 1 from J, leaving 13 bases between them.

The genes are TRBV3-1 and TRBJ2-7; the D gene is possibly TRBD2 (5 bases). Trimming pared 1 base from V and 7 bases from J, leaving 14 bases between. The germline V gene has CDR1 LGHDT and CDR2 YNNKEL (reference sequence). This CDR3 has 14 amino acids. The CDR3 DNA sequence: TGTGCCAGCAGCCAAGTCGGGATCTTTGGGGAGCAGTACTTC. This gives the protein CASSQVGIFGEQYF.

This clonotype has only a few counts. The gene calls are TRBV30 and TRBJ2-1, with a weak D call TRBD2 (5 bases). CDR1 and CDR2 from the germline V gene are GTSNPN and SVGIG (reference sequence). The CDR3 is 12 amino acids. V lost 3 bases, J lost 10 bases, and 13 bases lay in between. The CDR3 nucleotides are TGTGCCTGGAGGGGAGACACCCGGGAGCAGTTCTTC. Protein sequence: CAWRGDTREQFF.

This clonotype occurred a few times. This chain connects TRBV3-1 to TRBJ2-1; 10 bases map to TRBD2. CDR1 is LGHDT, CDR2 YNNKEL, per germline (reference sequence). The junction had 8 bases not matched to a gene; V was cut back by 4 bases and J by 8 bases. The CDR3 sequence is 15 residues long. CDR3 sequence (DNA): TGTGCCAGCAGCCTAAAGCGGGAGGGCCACCATGAGCAGTTCTTC. It encodes CASSLKREGHHEQFF.

Only a few counts were recorded for this clonotype. The rearrangement uses TRBV7-2 and TRBJ1-3; D is undetermined. V was clipped by 3 bases and J by 0 bases, with 6 bases between them. The CDR3 length is 14 residues. Germline values: CDR1 SGHTA, CDR2 FQGNSA. The CDR3: CASSLQSSGNTIYF. The CDR3 DNA is TGTGCCAGCAGCTTGCAGAGCTCTGGAAACACCATATATTTT.

A few counts support this clonotype. V usage is TRBV7-9 and J usage is TRBJ2-7; D uncertain. Germline values: CDR1 SEHNR, CDR2 FQNEAQ (reference sequence). CDR3 length: 13 residues. The V and J ends lost 4 bases and 3 bases respectively, with 10 bases between them. Written as DNA, the CDR3 is TGTGCCAGCAGCTATCAACACAGCTACGAGCAGTACTTC. The encoded protein is CASSYQHSYEQYF.

This chain uses TRBV29-1 with TRBJ2-1; D is ambiguous. With 4 bases removed from V and 6 bases from J, the gap between germline ends came to 10 bases. The CDR3 runs to 12 residues. In germline, CDR1 is SQVTM, CDR2 ANQGSEA. The CDR3 bases are TGCAGCGTTGCCGTTGTCGGCAATGAGCAGTTCTTC. It translates to CSVAVVGNEQFF.

This clonotype was counted a single time. The chain recombines TRBV6-2 or TRBV6-3 with TRBJ1-5; TRBD1 might be the D (5 bases). V lost 6 bases and J 0 bases, leaving 15 bases between the germline ends. Germline assignment: CDR1 MNHEY and CDR2 SVGEGT. The CDR3 consists of 16 residues. The CDR3 loop is CASSNRGPYSNQPQHF. CDR3 nucleotide sequence: TGTGCCAGCAGCAACCGGGGACCGTATAGCAATCAGCCCCAGCATTTT.

This clonotype has a handful of counts. The V call is TRBV4-3, the J call TRBJ1-2; D is unresolved. V was shortened by 1 base and J by 2 bases, with 11 bases between the two germline ends. CDR1 and CDR2 from the germline V gene are LGHNA and YSLEER. This CDR3 comprises 15 residues. The CDR3 DNA reads TGCGCCAGCAGCCAAGGTGCCCGGGTAAACTATGGCTACACCTTC. Translated, it gives CASSQGARVNYGYTF.

This clonotype has just a few counts. The genes are TRBV5-1 and TRBJ2-1, with D perhaps matching TRBD2 (5 bases). The DNA end is more similar to TRBJ2-7, so the J call may be wrong. In germline, CDR1 is SGHRS, CDR2 YFSETQ. This CDR3 has 16 amino acids. The CDR3 reads CASSRDFGGANNEQYF. DNA for the CDR3: TGCGCCAGCAGCCGGGATTTCGGAGGTGCCAACAATGAGCAGTACTTC.

This clonotype was found a few times. The chain uses TRBV6-2 or TRBV6-3 and TRBJ2-1; TRBD2 aligns across 7 bases. Germline V gene data show CDR1 as MNHEY and CDR2 as SVGEGT. The trim removed 5 bases at V and 10 bases at J, leaving 2 bases unmatched. The CDR3 loop spans 11 amino acids. CDR3 in amino acids: CASSNGREQFF. The CDR3 DNA reads TGTGCCAGCAGTAACGGGAGGGAGCAGTTCTTC.

This clonotype has just one count. The V gene is TRBV3-1, the J gene TRBJ1-2, with no clear D. Germline CDR1 LGHDT, CDR2 YNNKEL (reference sequence). The ends were cut back, 2 bases at V and 1 base at J, with 11 bases in the middle. The CDR3 is 15 amino acids. CDR3 sequence reads: CASSQQGGFNYGYTF. For the CDR3, the DNA is TGTGCCAGCAGCCAACAAGGTGGCTTTAACTATGGCTACACCTTC.